This T cell receptor beta chain was recorded in a study of regulatory T cells in long-lasting Graves disease. For the study at large: Over 5 years of antithyroid drugs with positive TSH receptor antibodies was taken to mean persistent Graves' disease.

Building the TCR beta libraries relied on iRepertoire HTBI primers, and CDR3 regions underwent Arm-PCR. One entry per CDR3 protein results from TCRdb running MiXCR on the multiplex PCR reads. In the table there are roughly 500,000 distinct CDR3 sequences, 20% to 25% of which are singletons. This clonotype has ten or more counts. Noted time point: persistent/refractory GD, antithyroid drugs over 5 years with positive TRAb. Extracted PBMC RNA gave rise to the TCR library. By American Thyroid Association guidelines, Graves' disease was diagnosed in the cohort. This TCR came from a female donor with Graves disease. Sequenced material: peripheral blood mononuclear cells (PBMCs), taken when the disease was refractory, from a patient treated with antithyroid drugs.

DNA of the CDR3: TGTGCCAGCAGTGAAAGGTTGGGGGGCAAAAACACCGGGGAGCTGTTTTTT. Amino acids: CASSERLGGKNTGELFF. The V and J genes are TRBV2 and TRBJ2-2; tentatively, D is TRBD1 or TRBD2 (6 bases each). This CDR3 spans 17 amino acids. Germline CDR1 is SNHLY and CDR2 is FYNNEI. V was shortened by 2 bases and J by 2 bases, with 15 bases between the two germline ends.